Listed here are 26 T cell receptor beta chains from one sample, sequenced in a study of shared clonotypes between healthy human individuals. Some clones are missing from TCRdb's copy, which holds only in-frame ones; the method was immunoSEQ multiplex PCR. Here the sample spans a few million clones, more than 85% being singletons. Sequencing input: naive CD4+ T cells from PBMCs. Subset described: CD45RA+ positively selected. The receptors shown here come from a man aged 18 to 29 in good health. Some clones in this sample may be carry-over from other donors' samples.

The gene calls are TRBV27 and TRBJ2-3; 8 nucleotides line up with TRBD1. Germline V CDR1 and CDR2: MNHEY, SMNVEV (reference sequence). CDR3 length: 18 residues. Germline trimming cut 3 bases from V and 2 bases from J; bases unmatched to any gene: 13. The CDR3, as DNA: TGTGCCAGCAGTTTTTCAGGGGGCAGAGGAGGGCTCACAGATACGCAGTATTTT. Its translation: CASSFSGGRGGLTDTQYF.

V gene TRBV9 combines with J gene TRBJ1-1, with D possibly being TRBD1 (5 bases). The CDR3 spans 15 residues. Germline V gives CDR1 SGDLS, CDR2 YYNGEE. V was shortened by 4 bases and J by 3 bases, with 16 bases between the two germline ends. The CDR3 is CASSKRDFSYTEAFF. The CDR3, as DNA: TGTGCCAGCAGCAAGAGGGACTTCAGTTACACTGAAGCTTTCTTT.

CDR3 in amino acids: CASSLAQGPNYGYTF. In DNA, the CDR3 is TGTGCCAGCAGCTTAGCGCAGGGACCTAACTATGGCTACACCTTC. This sequence joins TRBV7-9 and TRBJ1-2, with a possible D match to TRBD1 (5 bases). This CDR3 region has 15 residues. CDR1 SEHNR and CDR2 FQNEAQ come from the germline V gene (reference sequence). V shed 0 bases and J shed 0 bases, with 8 bases lying between them.

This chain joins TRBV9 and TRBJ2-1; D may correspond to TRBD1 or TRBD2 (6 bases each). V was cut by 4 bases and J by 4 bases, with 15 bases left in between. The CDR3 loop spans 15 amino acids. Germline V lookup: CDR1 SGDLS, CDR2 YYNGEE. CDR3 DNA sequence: TGTGCCAGCAGCCCCGGGGGCGGGGAATACAATGAGCAGTTCTTC. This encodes CASSPGGGEYNEQFF. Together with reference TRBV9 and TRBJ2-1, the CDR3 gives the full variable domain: DSGVTQTPKHLITATGQRVTLRCSPRSGDLSVYWYQQSLDQGLQFLIQYYNGEERAKGNILERFSAQQFPDLHSELNLSSLELGDSALYFCASSPGGGEYNEQFFGPGTRLTVL.

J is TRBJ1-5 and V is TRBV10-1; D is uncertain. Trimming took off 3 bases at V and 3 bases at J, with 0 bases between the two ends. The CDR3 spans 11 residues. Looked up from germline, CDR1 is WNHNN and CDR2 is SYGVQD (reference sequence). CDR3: CASSDNQPQHF. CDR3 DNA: TGCGCCAGCAGTGACAATCAGCCCCAGCATTTT.

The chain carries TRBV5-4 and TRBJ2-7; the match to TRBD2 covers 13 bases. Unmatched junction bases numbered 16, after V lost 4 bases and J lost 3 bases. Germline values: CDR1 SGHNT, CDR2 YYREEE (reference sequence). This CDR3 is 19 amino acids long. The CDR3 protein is CASSPKGGTSGKLGYEQYF. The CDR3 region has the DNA TGTGCCAGCAGCCCTAAGGGGGGGACTAGCGGGAAGTTAGGCTACGAGCAGTACTTC.

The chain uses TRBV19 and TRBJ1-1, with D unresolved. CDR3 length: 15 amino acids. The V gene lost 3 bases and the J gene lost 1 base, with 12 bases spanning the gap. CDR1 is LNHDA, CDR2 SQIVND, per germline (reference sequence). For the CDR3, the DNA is TGTGCCAGTAGTATTTCGGGCAGCAAGAACACTGAAGCTTTCTTT. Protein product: CASSISGSKNTEAFF.

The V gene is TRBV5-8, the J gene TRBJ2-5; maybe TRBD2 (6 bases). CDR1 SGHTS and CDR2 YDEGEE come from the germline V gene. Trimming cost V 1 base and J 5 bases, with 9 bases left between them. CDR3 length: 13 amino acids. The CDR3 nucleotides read TGTGCCAGCAGCTTGTTTGGGAGGGAGACCCAGTACTTC. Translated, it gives CASSLFGRETQYF.

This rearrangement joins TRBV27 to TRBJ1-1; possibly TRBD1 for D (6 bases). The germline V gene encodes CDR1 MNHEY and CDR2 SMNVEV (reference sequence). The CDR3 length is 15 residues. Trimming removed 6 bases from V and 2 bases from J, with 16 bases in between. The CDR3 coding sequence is TGTGCCAGCAGAGGATATGGACAGCCCAACACTGAAGCTTTCTTT. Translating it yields CASRGYGQPNTEAFF.

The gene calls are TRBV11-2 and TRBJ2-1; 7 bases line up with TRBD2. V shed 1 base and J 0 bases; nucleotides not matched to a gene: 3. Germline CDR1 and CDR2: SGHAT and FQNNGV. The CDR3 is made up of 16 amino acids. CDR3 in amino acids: CASSLVGLRSYNEQFF. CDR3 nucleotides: TGTGCCAGCAGCTTAGTGGGACTACGCTCCTACAATGAGCAGTTCTTC.

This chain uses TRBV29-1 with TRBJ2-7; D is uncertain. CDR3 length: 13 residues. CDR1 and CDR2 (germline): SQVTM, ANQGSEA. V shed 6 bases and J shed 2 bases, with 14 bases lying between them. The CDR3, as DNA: TGCAGCGTCCGGCGAAGTTTCACCTACGAGCAGTACTTC. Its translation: CSVRRSFTYEQYF.

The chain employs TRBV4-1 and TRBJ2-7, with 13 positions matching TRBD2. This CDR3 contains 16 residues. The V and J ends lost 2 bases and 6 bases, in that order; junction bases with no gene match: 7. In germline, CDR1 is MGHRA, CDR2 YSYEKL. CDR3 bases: TGCGCCAGCAGCCAAATACCAACTAGCGGGAGGGGCGAGCAGTACTTC. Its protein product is CASSQIPTSGRGEQYF.

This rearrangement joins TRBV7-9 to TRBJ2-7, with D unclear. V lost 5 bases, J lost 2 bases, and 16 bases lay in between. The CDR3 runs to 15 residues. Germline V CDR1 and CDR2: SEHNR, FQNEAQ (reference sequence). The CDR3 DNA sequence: TGTGCCAGCAGCCGACGTTCTGGGCCCCCCTACGAGCAGTACTTC. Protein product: CASSRRSGPPYEQYF.

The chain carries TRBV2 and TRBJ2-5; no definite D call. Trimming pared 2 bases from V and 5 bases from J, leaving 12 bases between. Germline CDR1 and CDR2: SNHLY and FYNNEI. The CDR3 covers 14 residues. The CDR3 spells CASSELTQRETQYF. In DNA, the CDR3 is TGTGCCAGCAGTGAACTGACACAAAGGGAGACCCAGTACTTC.

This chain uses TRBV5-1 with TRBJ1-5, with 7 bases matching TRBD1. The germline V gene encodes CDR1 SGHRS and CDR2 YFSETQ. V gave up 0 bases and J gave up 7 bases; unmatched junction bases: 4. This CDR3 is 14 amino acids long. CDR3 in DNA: TGCGCCAGCAGCTTGGGACAGGGACGGCAGCCCCAGCATTTT. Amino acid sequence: CASSLGQGRQPQHF.

The CDR3 bases are TGTGCCAGCTCAAACAGCGATAGCAATCAGCCCCAGCATTTT. Translated, it gives CASSNSDSNQPQHF. The J gene is TRBJ1-5, the V gene TRBV18; the D is unclear. Germline CDR1 KGHSH, CDR2 LQKENI. The germline V and J ends were trimmed by 5 bases and 0 bases, with 8 bases remaining between them. This CDR3 spans 14 amino acids.

The CDR3 loop reads CASSSSLGSSYEQYF. The CDR3 DNA is TGTGCCAGCAGTTCTAGCCTAGGTTCGTCCTACGAGCAGTACTTC. The J gene is TRBJ2-7, the V gene TRBV6-5; a possible D gene is TRBD2 (5 bases). The CDR3 totals 15 residues. In germline, CDR1 is MNHEY, CDR2 SVGAGI. The V end lost 4 bases, the J end lost 1 base, and 14 bases lay between the germline ends.

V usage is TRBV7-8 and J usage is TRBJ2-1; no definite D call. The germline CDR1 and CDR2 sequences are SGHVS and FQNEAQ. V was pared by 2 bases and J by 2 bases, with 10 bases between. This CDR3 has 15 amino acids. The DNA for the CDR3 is TGTGCCAGCAGCTTATGGAGCAGCCCCTACAATGAGCAGTTCTTC. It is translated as CASSLWSSPYNEQFF.

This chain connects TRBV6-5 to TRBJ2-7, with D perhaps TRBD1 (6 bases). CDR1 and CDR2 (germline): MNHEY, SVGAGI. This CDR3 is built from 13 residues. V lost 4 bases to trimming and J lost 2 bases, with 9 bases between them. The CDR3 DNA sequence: TGTGCCAGCAGTTCCCCAGGGGCCTACGAGCAGTACTTC. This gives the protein CASSSPGAYEQYF.

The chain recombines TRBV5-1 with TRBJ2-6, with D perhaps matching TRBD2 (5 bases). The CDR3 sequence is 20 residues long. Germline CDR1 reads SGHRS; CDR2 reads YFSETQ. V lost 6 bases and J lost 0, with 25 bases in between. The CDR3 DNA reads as TGCGCCAGCACCGCTATGAAGAGATCCGGGGAAGCCTCTGGGGCCAACGTCCTGACTTTC. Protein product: CASTAMKRSGEASGANVLTF.

The CDR3 nucleotides read TGTGCCAGCAGCGTAGCCGCGTTTTCGGATACGCAGTATTTT. As protein: CASSVAAFSDTQYF. This chain links TRBV9 with TRBJ2-3; no reliable D call. Looked up from germline, CDR1 is SGDLS and CDR2 is YYNGEE. Trimming removed 0 bases from V and 6 bases from J, with 11 bases in between. CDR3 length: 14 amino acids.

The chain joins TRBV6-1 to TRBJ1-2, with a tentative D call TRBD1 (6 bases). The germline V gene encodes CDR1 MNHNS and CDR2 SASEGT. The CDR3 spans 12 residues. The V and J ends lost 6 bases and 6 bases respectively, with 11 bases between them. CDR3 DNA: TGTGCCAGCAGGCGGGCAGGGGATGGCTACACCTTC. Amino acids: CASRRAGDGYTF.

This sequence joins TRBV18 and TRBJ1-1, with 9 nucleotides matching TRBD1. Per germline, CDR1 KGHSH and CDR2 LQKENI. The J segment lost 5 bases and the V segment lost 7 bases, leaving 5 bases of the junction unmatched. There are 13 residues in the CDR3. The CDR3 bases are TGTGCCAGCTTTCTGACAGGGGGAACTGAAGCTTTCTTT. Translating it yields CASFLTGGTEAFF. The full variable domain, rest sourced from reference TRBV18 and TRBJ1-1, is NAGVMQNPRHLVRRRGQEARLRCSPMKGHSHVYWYRQLPEEGLKFMVYLQKENIIDESGMPKERFSAEFPKEGPSILRIQQVVRGDSAAYFCASFLTGGTEAFFGQGTRLTVV.

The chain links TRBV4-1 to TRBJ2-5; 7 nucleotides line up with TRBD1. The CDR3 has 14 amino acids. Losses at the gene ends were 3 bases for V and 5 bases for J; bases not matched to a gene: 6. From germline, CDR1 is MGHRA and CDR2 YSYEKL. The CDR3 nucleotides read TGCGCCAGCAGCCAGGGACAGTTAGATGAGACCCAGTACTTC. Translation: CASSQGQLDETQYF.

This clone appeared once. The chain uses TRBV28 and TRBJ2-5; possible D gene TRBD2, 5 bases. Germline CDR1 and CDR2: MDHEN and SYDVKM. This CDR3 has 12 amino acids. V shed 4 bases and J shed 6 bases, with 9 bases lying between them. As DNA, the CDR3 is TGTGCCAGCAGTTACGGGATGAAGACCCAGTACTTC. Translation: CASSYGMKTQYF.

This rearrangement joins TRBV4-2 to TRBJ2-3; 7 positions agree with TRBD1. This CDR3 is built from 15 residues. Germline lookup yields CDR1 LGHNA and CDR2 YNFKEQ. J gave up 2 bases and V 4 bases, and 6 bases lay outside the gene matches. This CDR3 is CASSPRQGVTDTQYF. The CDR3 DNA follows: TGTGCCAGCAGCCCACGACAGGGTGTCACAGATACGCAGTATTTT.